The rows below give T cell receptor beta chains drawn from one sample of a study of T cell responses to AZD1222 COVID-19 vaccine. Here immunoSEQ multiplex PCR was the method, and the copy in TCRdb shows in-frame clones only, minus some. The sample has tens of thousands of clones, about 85% seen once. The starting material was peripheral blood, obtained on day 0 of AZD1222 vaccination. Every receptor here comes from an adult in good health. Each CDR3 is given with its conserved first and last residue. The D gene is left open where the match is weak. Expanded clones get a size class; other rows say once, few or many, or leave the size out.

>TRBJ2-2|TRBD2|.|TRBV7-3
CASSPGLAVVNTGELFF
TGTGCCAGCAGCCCGGGACTAGCGGTTGTGAACACCGGGGAGCTGTTTTTT
>TRBJ2-2|.|.|TRBV5-1
CASSRTVTGELFF
TGCGCCAGCAGCCGGACAGTTACCGGGGAGCTGTTTTTT
>TRBJ2-5|.|.|TRBV6-6
CASSAGTSVETQYF
TGTGCCAGCAGTGCCGGGACCTCGGTAGAGACCCAGTACTTC
>TRBJ1-3|.|.|TRBV27
CASSLRPQGGNTIYF
TGTGCCAGCAGTTTACGTCCGCAGGGTGGAAACACCATATATTTT
>TRBJ2-1|TRBD1|.|TRBV5-1
CASSWGLGTGIGNEQFF
TGCGCCAGCAGCTGGGGCCTGGGGACAGGGATCGGTAATGAGCAGTTCTTC
>TRBJ1-1|TRBD1|.|TRBV6-5
CASSRGREAFF
TGTGCCAGCAGTAGGGGGCGCGAAGCTTTCTTT
>TRBJ2-7|.|.|TRBV21-1
CASSKAPGTGGDFWRDGSYEQYF
TGTGCCAGCAGCAAAGCTCCCGGGACAGGGGGCGATTTTTGGCGGGATGGGTCCTACGAGCAGTACTTC
>TRBJ2-7|.|.|TRBV5-1
CASSQEFSSWQYF
TGCGCCAGCAGTCAAGAATTCTCCTCATGGCAGTACTTC
>TRBJ2-1|.|few|TRBV12-3/TRBV12-4
CASSPLAYEQFF
TGTGCCAGCAGTCCTCTAGCATATGAGCAGTTCTTC
>TRBJ2-5|.|once|TRBV9
CASSVGLASQETQYF
TGTGCCAGCAGCGTAGGGTTGGCCAGCCAAGAGACCCAGTACTTC
>TRBJ2-5|TRBD2|.|TRBV18
CASSPLAGEETQYF
TGTGCCAGCTCACCGTTAGCGGGAGAAGAGACCCAGTACTTC
>TRBJ2-7|TRBD2|.|TRBV30
CAWSVGGSEQYF
TGTGCCTGGAGTGTTGGCGGGAGCGAGCAGTACTTC
>TRBJ2-2|.|.|TRBV18
CASSPPSDTGELFF
TGTGCCAGCTCACCACCGTCGGACACCGGGGAGCTGTTTTTT
>TRBJ2-7|TRBD1|.|TRBV5-1
CASSATGTTYEQYF
TGCGCCAGCAGCGCGACAGGGACCACCTACGAGCAGTACTTC
>TRBJ1-2|.|once|TRBV6-5
CATGRLGTNYGYTF
TGTGCCACAGGACGGTTGGGTACGAACTATGGCTACACCTTC
>TRBJ2-5|.|once|TRBV7-2
CASSYQEETQYF
TGTGCCAGCAGTTACCAGGAGGAGACCCAGTACTTC
>TRBJ1-2|.|once|TRBV6-5
CASSRSNDYGYTF
TGTGCCAGCAGTCGGAGTAACGACTATGGCTACACCTTC
>TRBJ2-3|TRBD2|.|TRBV18
CASSPARAGGTDTQYF
TGTGCCAGCTCACCCGCTCGGGCGGGAGGAACAGATACGCAGTATTTT
>TRBJ1-2|.|.|TRBV9
CASSVSGFDGYTF
TGTGCCAGCAGCGTATCAGGGTTCGATGGCTACACCTTC
>TRBJ1-1|.|once|TRBV6-5
CASSWENTEAFF
TGTGCCAGCAGCTGGGAGAACACTGAAGCTTTCTTT
>TRBJ1-3|.|.|TRBV9
CASSVDGVTIYF
TGTGCCAGCAGCGTAGACGGTGTCACCATATATTTT
>TRBJ1-5|.|.|TRBV18
CASSPPGAAHQPQHF
TGTGCCAGCTCACCACCGGGGGCAGCCCATCAGCCCCAGCATTTT
>TRBJ1-6|.|few|TRBV2
CANGDSPLHF
TGTGCCAATGGGGATTCACCCCTCCACTTT
>TRBJ1-4|.|.|TRBV19
CASIERGRGNEKLFF
TGTGCCAGTATCGAGAGGGGACGCGGAAATGAAAAACTGTTTTTT
>TRBJ1-4|.|.|TRBV7-2
CASSAQTGRTNEKLFF
TGTGCCAGCAGCGCACAAACAGGGAGAACTAATGAAAAACTGTTTTTT
>TRBJ2-5|.|.|TRBV7-2
CASSLAGGILETQYF
TGTGCCAGCAGCTTAGCTGGGGGGATTCTAGAGACCCAGTACTTC
>TRBJ2-5|TRBD2|.|TRBV7-3
CASSPQGLAGVETQYF
TGTGCCAGCAGCCCCCAGGGACTAGCGGGAGTAGAGACCCAGTACTTC
>TRBJ1-4|TRBD1|once|TRBV30
CAWHNRGRNEKLFF
TGTGCCTGGCATAACAGGGGGCGAAATGAAAAACTGTTTTTT
>TRBJ1-1|.|.|TRBV19
CASSMRQNTEAFF
TGTGCCAGTAGTATGAGACAGAACACTGAAGCTTTCTTT
>TRBJ2-5|.|.|TRBV10-3
CAVRGGAGETQYF
TGTGCCGTCAGGGGTGGCGCAGGGGAGACCCAGTACTTC
>TRBJ1-1|TRBD1|.|TRBV11-1
CASSWTGGTAEAFF
TGTGCCAGCAGCTGGACAGGGGGGACCGCTGAAGCTTTCTTT
>TRBJ1-5|.|.|TRBV5-1
CASSLGYGEGGYSNQPQHF
TGCGCCAGCAGCTTGGGTTACGGGGAAGGGGGTTATAGCAATCAGCCCCAGCATTTT
>TRBJ1-5|.|few|TRBV27
CASSFGGGDQPQHF
TGTGCCAGCAGTTTTGGGGGGGGCGATCAGCCCCAGCATTTT
>TRBJ2-5|TRBD2|.|TRBV4-2
CASSQASGNTQETQYF
TGTGCCAGCAGCCAAGCGAGCGGGAACACGCAAGAGACCCAGTACTTC
>TRBJ1-5|.|.|TRBV6-2/TRBV6-3
CASSYPVAGNRPQHF
TGTGCCAGCAGTTACCCGGTGGCAGGGAACCGGCCCCAGCATTTT
>TRBJ2-7|TRBD2|.|TRBV5-1
CASSLGTAGRSEQYF
TGCGCCAGCAGCTTGGGTACAGCGGGAAGGTCCGAGCAGTACTTC
>TRBJ2-7|TRBD2|.|TRBV18
CASSLSGTAYEQYF
TGTGCCAGCTCACTAAGCGGGACTGCGTACGAGCAGTACTTC
>TRBJ2-1|TRBD2|.|TRBV7-8
CASLLTSGSYNEQFF
TGTGCCAGCCTCCTGACTAGCGGCTCCTACAATGAGCAGTTCTTC
>TRBJ2-1|TRBD2|.|TRBV19
CASRWERESYNEQFF
TGTGCCAGTAGGTGGGAGCGGGAGTCCTACAATGAGCAGTTCTTC